This T cell receptor beta chain was identified in a study of glioma-infiltrating T cells after dendritic cell vaccination. Sample time point: after dendritic cell vaccination, including at tumor progression/relapse. Measured with immunoSEQ multiplex PCR; TCRdb has only the in-frame clones, and not every one. In the table there are around 100,000 clones, around 83% of which are singletons. The CDR3 totals 16 residues. Germline values: CDR1 SGHNT, CDR2 YYREEE (reference sequence). V lost 3 bases to trimming and J lost 4 bases; unmatched junction nucleotides: 4. The material sequenced was blood, taken after dendritic cell vaccination. The chain joins TRBV5-4 to TRBJ2-1, with 13 nucleotides matching TRBD2. The clonotype originates from a human donor with glioblastoma. CDR3 loop: CASSSRLAGGYNEQFF. In DNA form, the CDR3 reads TGTGCCAGCAGCTCCAGACTAGCGGGGGGTTACAATGAGCAGTTCTTC. Using reference TRBV5-4 and TRBJ2-1 for the parts outside the CDR3, the full variable domain is ETGVTQSPTHLIKTRGQQVTLRCSSQSGHNTVSWYQQALGQGPQFIFQYYREEENGRGNFPPRFSGLQFPNYSSELNVNALELDDSALYLCASSSRLAGGYNEQFFGPGTRLTVL.